Reported below is one T cell receptor beta chain. These data originate in a study of tumor-infiltrating lymphocytes in oesophageal squamous cell carcinoma. TCRdb fed the PCR reads into MiXCR, producing one record per CDR3 protein. The repertoire holds roughly 12,000 distinct CDR3 sequences, with roughly half as singletons. The V gene end was trimmed by 2 bases and the J gene end by 10 bases; junction bases not matched to a gene: 9. Germline values: CDR1 SGHTA, CDR2 FQGTGA. The CDR3 runs to 15 residues. The sequence came from a male donor with esophageal squamous cell carcinoma. The chain recombines TRBV7-3 with TRBJ2-1; 9 bases agree with TRBD2. Sequencing input: esophageal tumor tissue. The CDR3 loop is CASSLGTSPISEQFF. The CDR3 DNA sequence: TGTGCCAGCAGCTTAGGGACTAGCCCCATATCGGAGCAGTTCTTC.